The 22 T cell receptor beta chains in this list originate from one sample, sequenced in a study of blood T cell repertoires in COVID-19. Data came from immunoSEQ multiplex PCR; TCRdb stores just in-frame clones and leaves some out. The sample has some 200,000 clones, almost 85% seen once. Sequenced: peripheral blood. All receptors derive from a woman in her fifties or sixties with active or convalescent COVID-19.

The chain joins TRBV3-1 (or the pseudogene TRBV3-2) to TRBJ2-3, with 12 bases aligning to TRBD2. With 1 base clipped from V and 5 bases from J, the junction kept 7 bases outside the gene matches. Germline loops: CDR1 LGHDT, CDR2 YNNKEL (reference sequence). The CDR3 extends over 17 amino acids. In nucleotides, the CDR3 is TGTGCCAGCAGCCAAGGGGCTAGCGGGGGGGCCCTAGATACGCAGTATTTT. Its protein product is CASSQGASGGALDTQYF.

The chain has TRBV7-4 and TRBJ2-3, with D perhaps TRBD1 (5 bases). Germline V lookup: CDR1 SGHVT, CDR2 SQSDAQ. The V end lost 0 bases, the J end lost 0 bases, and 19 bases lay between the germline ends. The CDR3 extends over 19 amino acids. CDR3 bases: TGTGCCAGCAGCTTAGCGCTAAGGGGTCGAGCGCCTAGCACAGATACGCAGTATTTT. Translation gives CASSLALRGRAPSTDTQYF.

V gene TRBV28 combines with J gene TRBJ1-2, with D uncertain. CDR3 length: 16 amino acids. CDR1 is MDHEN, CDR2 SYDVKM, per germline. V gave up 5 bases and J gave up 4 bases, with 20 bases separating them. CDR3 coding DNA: TGTGCCAGCAGTCAACCCGGATTCGGCGGCCGCTATGGCTACACCTTC. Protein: CASSQPGFGGRYGYTF.

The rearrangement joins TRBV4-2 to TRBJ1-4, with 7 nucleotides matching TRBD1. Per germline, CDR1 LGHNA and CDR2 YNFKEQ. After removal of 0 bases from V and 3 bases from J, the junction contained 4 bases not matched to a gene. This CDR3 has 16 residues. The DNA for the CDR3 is TGTGCCAGCAGCCAAGAAGTGGACAGGCCTAATGAAAAACTGTTTTTT. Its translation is CASSQEVDRPNEKLFF.

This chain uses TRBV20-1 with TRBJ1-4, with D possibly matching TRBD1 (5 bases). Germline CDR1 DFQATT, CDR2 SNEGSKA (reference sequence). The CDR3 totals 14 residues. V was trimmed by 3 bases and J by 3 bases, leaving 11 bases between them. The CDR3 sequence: CSASPGGSNEKLFF. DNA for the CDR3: TGCAGTGCTAGTCCCGGGGGGTCTAATGAAAAACTGTTTTTT.

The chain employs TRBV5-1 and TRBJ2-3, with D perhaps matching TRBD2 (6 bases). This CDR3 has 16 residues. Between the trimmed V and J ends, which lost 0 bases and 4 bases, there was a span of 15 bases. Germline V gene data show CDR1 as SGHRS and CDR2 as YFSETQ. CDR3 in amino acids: CASSLDGTPGPDTQYF. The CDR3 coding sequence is TGCGCCAGCAGCTTGGACGGGACTCCCGGGCCAGATACGCAGTATTTT. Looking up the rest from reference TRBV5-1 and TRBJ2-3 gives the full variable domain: KAGVTQTPRYLIKTRGQQVTLSCSPISGHRSVSWYQQTPGQGLQFLFEYFSETQRNKGNFPGRFSGRQFSNSRSEMNVSTLELGDSALYLCASSLDGTPGPDTQYFGPGTRLTVL.

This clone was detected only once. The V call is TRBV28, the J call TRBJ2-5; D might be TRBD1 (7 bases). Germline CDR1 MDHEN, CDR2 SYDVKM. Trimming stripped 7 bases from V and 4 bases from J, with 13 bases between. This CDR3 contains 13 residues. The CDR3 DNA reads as TGTGCCAGCACCATTCAGGGGGGAGAGACCCAGTACTTC. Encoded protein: CASTIQGGETQYF.

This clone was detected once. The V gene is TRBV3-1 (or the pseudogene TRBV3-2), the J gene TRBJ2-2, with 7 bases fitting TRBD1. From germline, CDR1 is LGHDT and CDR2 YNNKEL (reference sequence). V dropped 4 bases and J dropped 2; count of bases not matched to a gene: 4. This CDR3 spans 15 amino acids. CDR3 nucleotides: TGTGCCAGCAGCCTCTGGGACAGCAACACCGGGGAGCTGTTTTTT. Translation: CASSLWDSNTGELFF.

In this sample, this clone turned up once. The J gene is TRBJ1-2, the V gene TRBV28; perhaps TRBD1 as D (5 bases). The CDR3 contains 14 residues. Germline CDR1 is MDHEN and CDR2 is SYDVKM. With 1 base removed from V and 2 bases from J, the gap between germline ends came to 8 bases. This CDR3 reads CASSLYPGNYGYTF. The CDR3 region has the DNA TGTGCCAGCAGTTTATATCCAGGGAACTATGGCTACACCTTC.

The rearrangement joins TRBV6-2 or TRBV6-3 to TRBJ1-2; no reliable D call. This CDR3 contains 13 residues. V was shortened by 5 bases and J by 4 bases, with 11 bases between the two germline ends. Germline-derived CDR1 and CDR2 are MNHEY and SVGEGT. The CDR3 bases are TGTGCCAGCAGTGGGGAGACGGGCTATGGCTACACCTTC. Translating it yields CASSGETGYGYTF.

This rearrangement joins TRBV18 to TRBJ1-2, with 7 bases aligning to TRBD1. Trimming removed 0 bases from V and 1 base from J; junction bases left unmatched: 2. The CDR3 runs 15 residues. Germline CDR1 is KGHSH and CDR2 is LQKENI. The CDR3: CASSPPDRSNYGYTF. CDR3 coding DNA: TGTGCCAGCTCACCACCGGACAGGAGTAACTATGGCTACACCTTC.

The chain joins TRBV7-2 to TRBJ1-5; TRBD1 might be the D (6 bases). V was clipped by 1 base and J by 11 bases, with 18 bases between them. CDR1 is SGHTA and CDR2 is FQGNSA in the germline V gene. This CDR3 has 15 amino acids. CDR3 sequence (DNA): TGTGCCAGCAGCTTAGTTGACAGGTCATCTACGTCCCAGCATTTT. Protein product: CASSLVDRSSTSQHF.

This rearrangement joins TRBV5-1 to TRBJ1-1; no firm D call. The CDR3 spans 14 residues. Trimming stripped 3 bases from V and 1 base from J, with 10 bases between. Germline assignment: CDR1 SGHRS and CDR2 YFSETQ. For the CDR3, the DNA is TGCGCCAGCAGCTACGGACTGTGGAACACTGAAGCTTTCTTT. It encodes CASSYGLWNTEAFF.

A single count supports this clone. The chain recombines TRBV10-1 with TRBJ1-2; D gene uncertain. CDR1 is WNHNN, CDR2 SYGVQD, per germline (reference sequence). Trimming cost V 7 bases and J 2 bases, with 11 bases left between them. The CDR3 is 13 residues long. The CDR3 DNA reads TGCGCCAGCACAGCAGGATTAAACTATGGCTACACCTTC. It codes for CASTAGLNYGYTF.

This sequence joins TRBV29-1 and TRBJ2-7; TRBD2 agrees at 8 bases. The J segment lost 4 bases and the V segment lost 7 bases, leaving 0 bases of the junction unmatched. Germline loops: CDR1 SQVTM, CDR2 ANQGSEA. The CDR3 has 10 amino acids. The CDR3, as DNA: TGCAGCGCTAGCGGGTACGAGCAGTACTTC. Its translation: CSASGYEQYF.

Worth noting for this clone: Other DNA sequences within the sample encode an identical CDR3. This CDR3 is CASSRQGYEQYV. CDR3 sequence (DNA): TGTGCCAGCAGTCGACAGGGCTACGAGCAGTACGTC. The chain recombines TRBV2 with TRBJ2-7, with 7 positions matching TRBD1. V dropped 5 bases and J dropped 3; count of bases not matched to a gene: 1. Germline-derived CDR1 and CDR2 are SNHLY and FYNNEI. The CDR3 is 12 amino acids.

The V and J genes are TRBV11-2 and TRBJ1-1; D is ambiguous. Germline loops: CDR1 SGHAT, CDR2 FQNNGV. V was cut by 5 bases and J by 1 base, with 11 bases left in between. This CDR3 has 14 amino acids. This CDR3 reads CASSPLSGNTEAFF. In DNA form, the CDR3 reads TGTGCCAGCAGCCCCCTCTCAGGGAACACTGAAGCTTTCTTT.

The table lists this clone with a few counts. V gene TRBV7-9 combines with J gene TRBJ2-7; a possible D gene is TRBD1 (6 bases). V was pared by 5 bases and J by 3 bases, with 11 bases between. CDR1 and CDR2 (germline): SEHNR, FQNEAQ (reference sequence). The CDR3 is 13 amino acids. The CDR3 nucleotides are TGTGCCAGCAGCCTAAGACAGGACTACGAGCAGTACTTC. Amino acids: CASSLRQDYEQYF.

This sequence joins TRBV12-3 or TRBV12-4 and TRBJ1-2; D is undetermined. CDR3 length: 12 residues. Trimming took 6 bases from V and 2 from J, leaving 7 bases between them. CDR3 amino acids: CASSSTNYGYTF. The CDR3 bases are TGTGCCAGCAGCTCGACAAACTATGGCTACACCTTC.

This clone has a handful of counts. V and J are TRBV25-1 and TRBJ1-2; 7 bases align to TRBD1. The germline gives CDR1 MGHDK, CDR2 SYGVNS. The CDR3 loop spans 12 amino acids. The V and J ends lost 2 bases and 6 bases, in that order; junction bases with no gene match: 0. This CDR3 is CASSEGTDGYTF. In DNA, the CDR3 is TGTGCCAGCAGTGAAGGGACAGATGGCTACACCTTC.

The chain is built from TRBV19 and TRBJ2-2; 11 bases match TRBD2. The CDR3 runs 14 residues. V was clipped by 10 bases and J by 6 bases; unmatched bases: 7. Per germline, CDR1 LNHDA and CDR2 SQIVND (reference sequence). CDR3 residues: CATSLAGGAGELFF. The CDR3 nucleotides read TGTGCCACCTCCTTAGCGGGGGGGGCCGGGGAGCTGTTTTTT.

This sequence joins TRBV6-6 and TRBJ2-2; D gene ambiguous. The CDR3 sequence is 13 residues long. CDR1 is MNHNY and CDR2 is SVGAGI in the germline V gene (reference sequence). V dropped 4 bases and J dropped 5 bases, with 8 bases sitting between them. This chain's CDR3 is CASSFKTTGELFF. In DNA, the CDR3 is TGTGCCAGCAGTTTCAAAACAACCGGGGAGCTGTTTTTT.